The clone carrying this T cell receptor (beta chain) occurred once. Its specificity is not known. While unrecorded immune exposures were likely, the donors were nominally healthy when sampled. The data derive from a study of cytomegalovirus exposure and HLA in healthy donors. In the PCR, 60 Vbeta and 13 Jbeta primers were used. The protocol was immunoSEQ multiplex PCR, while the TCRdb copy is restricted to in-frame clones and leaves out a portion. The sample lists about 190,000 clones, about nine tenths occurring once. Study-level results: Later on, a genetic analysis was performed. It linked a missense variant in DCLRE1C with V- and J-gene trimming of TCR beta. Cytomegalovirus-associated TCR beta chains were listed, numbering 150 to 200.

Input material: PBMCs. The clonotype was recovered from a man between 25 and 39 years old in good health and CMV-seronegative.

CDR3 protein: CASSGLADDAGGTDTQYF. CDR3 bases: TGTGCCAGCAGTGGACTAGCGGATGATGCAGGGGGCACAGATACGCAGTATTTT. This chain uses TRBV5-6 with TRBJ2-3; 10 positions agree with TRBD2. The V gene end was trimmed by 5 bases and the J gene end by 1 base; junction bases not matched to a gene: 13. The CDR3 loop spans 18 amino acids. Germline loops: CDR1 SGHDT, CDR2 YYEEEE.